The entry below describes one T cell receptor beta chain. This record belongs to a study of blood T cell repertoires in COVID-19. Germline assignment: CDR1 SNHLY and CDR2 FYNNEI. The CDR3 runs 18 residues. Trimming removed 0 bases from V and 6 bases from J; junction bases left unmatched: 14. Measured with immunoSEQ multiplex PCR; TCRdb has only the in-frame clones, and not every one. The sample has about 90,000 clones, 76% seen once; the top ten hold over 6.5%. Sequences were obtained from peripheral blood. This chain joins TRBV2 and TRBJ2-7; TRBD2 aligns across 10 bases. The sequence was collected from a man between 65 and 85 years old with acute or convalescent COVID-19. CDR3 in amino acids: CASSEAASGRAFLGEQYF. The CDR3 DNA follows: TGTGCCAGCAGTGAAGCAGCAAGCGGGAGGGCCTTTTTAGGCGAGCAGTACTTC. The full variable domain, rest sourced from reference TRBV2 and TRBJ2-7, is EPEVTQTPSHQVTQMGQEVILRCVPISNHLYFYWYRQILGQKVEFLVSFYNNEISEKSEIFDDQFSVERPDGSNFTLKIRSTKLEDSAMYFCASSEAASGRAFLGEQYFGPGTRLTVT.